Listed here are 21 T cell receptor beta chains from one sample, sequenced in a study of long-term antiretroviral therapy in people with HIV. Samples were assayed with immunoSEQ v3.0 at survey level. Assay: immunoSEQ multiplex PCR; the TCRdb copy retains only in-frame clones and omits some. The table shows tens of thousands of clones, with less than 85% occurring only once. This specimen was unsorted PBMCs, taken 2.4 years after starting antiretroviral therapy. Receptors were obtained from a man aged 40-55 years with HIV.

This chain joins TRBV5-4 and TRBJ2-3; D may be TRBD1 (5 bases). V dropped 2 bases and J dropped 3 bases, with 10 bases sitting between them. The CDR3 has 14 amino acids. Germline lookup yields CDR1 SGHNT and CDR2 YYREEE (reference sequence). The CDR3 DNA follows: TGTGCCAGCAGCTTTCTGCAGGGTACAGATACGCAGTATTTT. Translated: CASSFLQGTDTQYF. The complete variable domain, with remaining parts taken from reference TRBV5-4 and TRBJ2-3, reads ETGVTQSPTHLIKTRGQQVTLRCSSQSGHNTVSWYQQALGQGPQFIFQYYREEENGRGNFPPRFSGLQFPNYSSELNVNALELDDSALYLCASSFLQGTDTQYFGPGTRLTVL.

The CDR3 DNA sequence: TGTGCCAGCAGTTACTCTAGGACACCTGGAAACACCATATATTTT. Amino acids: CASSYSRTPGNTIYF. V and J are TRBV6-5 and TRBJ1-3; possibly TRBD1 for D (5 bases). This CDR3 comprises 15 residues. CDR1 is MNHEY and CDR2 is SVGAGI in the germline V gene. The germline V and J ends were trimmed by 0 bases and 2 bases, with 8 bases remaining between them.

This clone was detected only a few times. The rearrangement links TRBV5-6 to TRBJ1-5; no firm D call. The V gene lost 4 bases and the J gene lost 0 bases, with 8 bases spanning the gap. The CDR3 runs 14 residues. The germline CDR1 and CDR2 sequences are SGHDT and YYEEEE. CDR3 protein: CASSILASNQPQHF. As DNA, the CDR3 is TGTGCCAGCAGCATACTAGCTAGCAATCAGCCCCAGCATTTT.

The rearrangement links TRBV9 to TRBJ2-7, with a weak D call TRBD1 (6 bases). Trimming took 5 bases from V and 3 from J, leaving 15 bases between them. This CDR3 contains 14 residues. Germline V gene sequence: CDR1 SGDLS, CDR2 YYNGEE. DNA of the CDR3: TGTGCCAGCAGTCCCACACAGGGTTACTACGAGCAGTACTTC. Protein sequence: CASSPTQGYYEQYF. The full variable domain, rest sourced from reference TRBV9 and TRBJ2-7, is DSGVTQTPKHLITATGQRVTLRCSPRSGDLSVYWYQQSLDQGLQFLIQYYNGEERAKGNILERFSAQQFPDLHSELNLSSLELGDSALYFCASSPTQGYYEQYFGPGTRLTVT.

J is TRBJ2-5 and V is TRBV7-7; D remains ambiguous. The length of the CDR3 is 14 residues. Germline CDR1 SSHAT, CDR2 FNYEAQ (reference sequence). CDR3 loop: CARAEGRYFKTQYF. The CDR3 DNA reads TGTGCTAGAGCCGAAGGACGTTATTTCAAGACCCAGTACTTC.

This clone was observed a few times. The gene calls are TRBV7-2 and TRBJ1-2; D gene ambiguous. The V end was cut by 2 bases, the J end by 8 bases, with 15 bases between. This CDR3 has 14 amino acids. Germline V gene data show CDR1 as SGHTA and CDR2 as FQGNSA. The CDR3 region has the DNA TGTGCCAGCAGCTTATCCACGGTGACTAGGGGCTACACCTTC. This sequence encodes CASSLSTVTRGYTF.

The CDR3 bases are TGCGCCAGCAGCTTCAGCCTAGCGGGGGACTCCTACGAGCAGTACTTC. Its translation: CASSFSLAGDSYEQYF. The rearrangement uses TRBV5-1 and TRBJ2-7, with 10 nucleotides matching TRBD2. The CDR3 length is 16 residues. Per the germline V gene, CDR1 is SGHRS and CDR2 is YFSETQ. The ends lost 2 bases at V and 0 bases at J; junction bases unmatched: 5. The variable domain in full, completed from reference TRBV5-1 and TRBJ2-7, reads KAGVTQTPRYLIKTRGQQVTLSCSPISGHRSVSWYQQTPGQGLQFLFEYFSETQRNKGNFPGRFSGRQFSNSRSEMNVSTLELGDSALYLCASSFSLAGDSYEQYFGPGTRLTVT.

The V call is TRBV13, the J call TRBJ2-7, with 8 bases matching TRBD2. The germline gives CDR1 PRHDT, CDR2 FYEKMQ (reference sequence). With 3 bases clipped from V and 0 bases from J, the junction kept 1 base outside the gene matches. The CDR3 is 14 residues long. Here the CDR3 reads CASSFGTSSYEQYF. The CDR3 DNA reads TGTGCCAGCAGCTTCGGGACTAGCTCCTACGAGCAGTACTTC.

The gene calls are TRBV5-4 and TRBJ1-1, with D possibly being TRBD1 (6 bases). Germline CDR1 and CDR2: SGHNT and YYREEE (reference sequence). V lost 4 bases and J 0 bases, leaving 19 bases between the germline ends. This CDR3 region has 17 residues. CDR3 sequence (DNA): TGTGCCAGCAGCGATAAGGAAAGGACAGTGATGAACACTGAAGCTTTCTTT. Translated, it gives CASSDKERTVMNTEAFF. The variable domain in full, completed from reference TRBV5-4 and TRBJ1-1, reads ETGVTQSPTHLIKTRGQQVTLRCSSQSGHNTVSWYQQALGQGPQFIFQYYREEENGRGNFPPRFSGLQFPNYSSELNVNALELDDSALYLCASSDKERTVMNTEAFFGQGTRLTVV.

DNA for the CDR3: TGTGCCAGCAGCCCTGGGACGCTCGGGGAAAAAGAGACCCAGTACTTC. This codes for CASSPGTLGEKETQYF. The chain joins TRBV11-2 to TRBJ2-5; D may correspond to TRBD1 or TRBD2 (5 bases each). The CDR3 sequence is 16 residues long. The V gene lost 5 bases and the J gene lost 3 bases, with 19 bases spanning the gap. The germline V gene has CDR1 SGHAT and CDR2 FQNNGV.

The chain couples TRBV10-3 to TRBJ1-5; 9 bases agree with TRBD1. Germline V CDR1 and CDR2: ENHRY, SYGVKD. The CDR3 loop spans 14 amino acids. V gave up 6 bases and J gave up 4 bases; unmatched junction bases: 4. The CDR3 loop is CAIRGTGNNQPQHF. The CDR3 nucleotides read TGTGCCATCAGAGGGACAGGGAATAATCAGCCCCAGCATTTT.

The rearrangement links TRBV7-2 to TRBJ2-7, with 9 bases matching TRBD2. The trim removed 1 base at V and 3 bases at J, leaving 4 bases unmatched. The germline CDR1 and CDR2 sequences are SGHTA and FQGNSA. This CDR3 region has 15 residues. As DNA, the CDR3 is TGTGCCAGCAGCTTAGGTAGCGGGGGAGTCTACGAGCAGTACTTC. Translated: CASSLGSGGVYEQYF.

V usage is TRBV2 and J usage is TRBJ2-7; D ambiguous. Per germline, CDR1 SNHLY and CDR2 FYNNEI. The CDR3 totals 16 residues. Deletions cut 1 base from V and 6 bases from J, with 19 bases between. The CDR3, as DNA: TGTGCCAGCAGTGAAGGTGGGTCGGGCTTCTCGGGCGAGCAGTACTTC. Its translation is CASSEGGSGFSGEQYF.

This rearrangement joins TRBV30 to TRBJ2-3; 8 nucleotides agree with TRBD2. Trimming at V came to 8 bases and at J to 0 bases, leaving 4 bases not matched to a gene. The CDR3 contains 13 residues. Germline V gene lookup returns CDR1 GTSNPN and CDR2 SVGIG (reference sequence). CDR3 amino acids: CARTSGSTDTQYF. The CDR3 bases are TGTGCCCGTACTAGCGGAAGCACAGATACGCAGTATTTT.

The CDR3 protein is CASSLGGAPGNTIYF. DNA for the CDR3: TGTGCCAGCAGCTTGGGTGGGGCTCCTGGAAACACCATATATTTT. V usage is TRBV5-4 and J usage is TRBJ1-3, with D possibly being TRBD1 (5 bases). The CDR3 runs 15 residues. CDR1 and CDR2 (germline): SGHNT, YYREEE (reference sequence). The ends were cut back, 0 bases at V and 2 bases at J, with 9 bases in the middle.

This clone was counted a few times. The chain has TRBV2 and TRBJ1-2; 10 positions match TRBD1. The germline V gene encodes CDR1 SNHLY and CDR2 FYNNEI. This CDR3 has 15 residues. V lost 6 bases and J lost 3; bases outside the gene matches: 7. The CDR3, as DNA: TGTGCCAGCAGCGAGGGACAGGGGACTCACTATGGCTACACCTTC. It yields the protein CASSEGQGTHYGYTF.

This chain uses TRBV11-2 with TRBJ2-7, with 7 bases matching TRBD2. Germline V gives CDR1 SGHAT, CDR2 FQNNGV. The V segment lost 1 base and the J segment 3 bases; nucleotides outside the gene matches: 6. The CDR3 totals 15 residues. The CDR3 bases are TGTGCCAGCAGCTTAGGGGCAGGCGGGGGCTACGAGCAGTACTTC. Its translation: CASSLGAGGGYEQYF. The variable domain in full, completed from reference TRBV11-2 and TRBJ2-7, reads EAGVAQSPRYKIIEKRQSVAFWCNPISGHATLYWYQQILGQGPKLLIQFQNNGVVDDSQLPKDRFSAERLKGVDSTLKIQPAKLEDSAVYLCASSLGAGGGYEQYFGPGTRLTVT.

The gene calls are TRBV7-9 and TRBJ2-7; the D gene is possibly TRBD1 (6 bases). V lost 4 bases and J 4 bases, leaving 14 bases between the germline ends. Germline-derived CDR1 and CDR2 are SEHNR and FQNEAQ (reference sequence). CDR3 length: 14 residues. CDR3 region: CASSSTGTYYEQYF. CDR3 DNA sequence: TGTGCCAGCAGCTCCACAGGGACCTATTACGAGCAGTACTTC. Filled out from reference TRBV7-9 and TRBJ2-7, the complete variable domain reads DTGVSQNPRHKITKRGQNVTFRCDPISEHNRLYWYRQTLGQGPEFLTYFQNEAQLEKSRLLSDRFSAERPKGSFSTLEIQRTEQGDSAMYLCASSSTGTYYEQYFGPGTRLTVT.

In DNA, the CDR3 is TGTGCCAGCAGCTCCGGAGGCGGGCCTTCACCCCTCCACTTT. It translates to CASSSGGGPSPLHF. V gene TRBV7-3 combines with J gene TRBJ1-6; D gene uncertain. Per the germline V gene, CDR1 is SGHTA and CDR2 is FQGTGA. V shed 4 bases and J shed 9 bases, with 13 bases lying between them. The CDR3 totals 14 residues.

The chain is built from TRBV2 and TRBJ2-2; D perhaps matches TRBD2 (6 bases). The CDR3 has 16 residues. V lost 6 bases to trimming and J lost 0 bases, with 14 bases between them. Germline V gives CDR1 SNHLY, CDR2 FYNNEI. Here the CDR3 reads CASSPPGLSNTGELFF. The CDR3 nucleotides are TGTGCCAGCAGCCCTCCGGGACTCTCGAACACCGGGGAGCTGTTTTTT. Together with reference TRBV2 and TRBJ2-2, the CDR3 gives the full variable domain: EPEVTQTPSHQVTQMGQEVILRCVPISNHLYFYWYRQILGQKVEFLVSFYNNEISEKSEIFDDQFSVERPDGSNFTLKIRSTKLEDSAMYFCASSPPGLSNTGELFFGEGSRLTVL.

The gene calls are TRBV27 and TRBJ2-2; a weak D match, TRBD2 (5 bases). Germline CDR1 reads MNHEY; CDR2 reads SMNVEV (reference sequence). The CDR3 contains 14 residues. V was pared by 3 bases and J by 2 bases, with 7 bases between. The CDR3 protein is CASSFGLNTGELFF. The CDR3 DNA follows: TGTGCCAGCAGTTTCGGACTTAACACCGGGGAGCTGTTTTTT.